Shown below are 29 T cell receptor beta chains from a single sample sequenced in a study of cytomegalovirus exposure and HLA in healthy donors. PCR employed 60 Vbeta and 13 Jbeta primers. The repertoire was sequenced with immunoSEQ multiplex PCR; TCRdb's copy has only in-frame clones and lacks some. The table lists about 110,000 clones, less than 85% of them singletons. Sequencing was carried out using PBMCs. The origin of the receptors is a man younger than 40 in good health and CMV-seropositive.

The rearrangement links TRBV11-2 to TRBJ2-1, with 7 bases fitting TRBD1. The CDR3 consists of 13 residues. Germline trimming cut 5 bases from V and 6 bases from J; bases unmatched to any gene: 4. The germline gives CDR1 SGHAT, CDR2 FQNNGV. CDR3 coding DNA: TGTGCCAGCAGCCCGGGGACAGTCAATGAGCAGTTCTTC. Translated: CASSPGTVNEQFF.

In nucleotides, the CDR3 is TGTGCCAGCAGCGTCCAGGGTACTAATGAAAAACTGTTTTTT. It yields the protein CASSVQGTNEKLFF. The V gene is TRBV7-2, the J gene TRBJ1-4, with a tentative D call TRBD1 (5 bases). With 5 bases removed from V and 2 bases from J, the gap between germline ends came to 9 bases. Per germline, CDR1 SGHTA and CDR2 FQGNSA. This CDR3 comprises 14 residues.

The rearrangement joins TRBV14 to TRBJ2-1; possibly TRBD1 for D (5 bases). CDR3 length: 13 residues. Trimming shortened V by 4 bases and J by 11 bases, and 15 bases separated the two germline ends. The germline V gene has CDR1 SGHDN and CDR2 FVKESK. The CDR3 nucleotides are TGTGCCAGCAGCCCCCATAATTGGGGCCAGCAGTTCTTC. Its translation: CASSPHNWGQQFF.

As DNA, the CDR3 is TGTGCCAGCAGCCTTCGGACAGGGGGCTACGAGCAGTACTTC. The encoded protein is CASSLRTGGYEQYF. V and J are TRBV14 and TRBJ2-7, with TRBD1 identical over 10 bases. With V trimmed by 4 bases and J by 3 bases, 3 bases remained unmatched. This CDR3 comprises 14 residues. The germline CDR1 and CDR2 sequences are SGHDN and FVKESK.

This clone was seen just once. The chain employs TRBV4-3 and TRBJ2-2, with 8 bases that match TRBD1. J lost 1 base, V lost 0 bases, and 4 bases had no gene match. Germline V gene sequence: CDR1 LGHNA, CDR2 YSLEER. This CDR3 contains 17 residues. The CDR3 here is CASSQDPTGVNTGELFF. CDR3 in DNA: TGCGCCAGCAGCCAAGACCCGACAGGGGTGAACACCGGGGAGCTGTTTTTT.

This clone was found a few times. The chain combines TRBV7-9 with TRBJ1-2, with TRBD1 matching over 9 bases. Trimming cost V 5 bases and J 6 bases; bases outside gene matches: 10. Germline V gives CDR1 SEHNR, CDR2 FQNEAQ (reference sequence). This CDR3 has 15 amino acids. This CDR3 reads CASSKGGTGPDGYTF. Here the CDR3 DNA reads TGTGCCAGCAGCAAAGGGGGGACAGGGCCGGATGGCTACACCTTC.

V usage is TRBV7-9 and J usage is TRBJ1-1; tentative D call: TRBD1 (5 bases). V gave up 1 base and J gave up 1 base, with 10 bases separating them. This CDR3 has 15 amino acids. Germline V gene lookup returns CDR1 SEHNR and CDR2 FQNEAQ (reference sequence). DNA of the CDR3: TGTGCCAGCAGCTTAGGGGGCCAACGGAACACTGAAGCTTTCTTT. Translated: CASSLGGQRNTEAFF.

The gene calls are TRBV4-3 and TRBJ2-1; TRBD2 is a possible D gene (6 bases). V shed 4 bases and J shed 2 bases, with 21 bases lying between them. The CDR3 totals 18 residues. From germline, CDR1 is LGHNA and CDR2 YSLEER. CDR3 nucleotide sequence: TGCGCCAGCAGCCTCGCAGTCCTGACTAGTGCCACCTACAATGAGCAGTTCTTC. This codes for CASSLAVLTSATYNEQFF.

The chain joins TRBV27 to TRBJ2-3; TRBD2 is a possible D gene (6 bases). There are 13 residues in the CDR3. V was shortened by 6 bases and J by 6 bases, with 13 bases between the two germline ends. CDR1 is MNHEY, CDR2 SMNVEV, per germline (reference sequence). The CDR3 bases are TGTGCCAGCAGGGCGGGGCTGATGGATACGCAGTATTTT. Translation gives CASRAGLMDTQYF.

A few counts support this clone. J is TRBJ2-5 and V is TRBV19, with 12 bases lining up with TRBD2. The germline CDR1 and CDR2 sequences are LNHDA and SQIVND (reference sequence). V dropped 5 bases and J dropped 5; count of bases not matched to a gene: 3. The CDR3 runs to 14 residues. The CDR3 DNA reads TGTGCCAGTAGTCTCGGACTAGCGGGGGAGACCCAGTACTTC. Protein: CASSLGLAGETQYF. Full variable domain (remainder filled in from reference TRBV19 and TRBJ2-5): DGGITQSPKYLFRKEGQNVTLSCEQNLNHDAMYWYRQDPGQGLRLIYYSQIVNDFQKGDIAEGYSVSREKKESFPLTVTSAQKNPTAFYLCASSLGLAGETQYFGPGTRLLVL.

This clone came up a few times. V is TRBV19 and J is TRBJ2-7; 10 nucleotides line up with TRBD1. Looked up from germline, CDR1 is LNHDA and CDR2 is SQIVND (reference sequence). The trim removed 7 bases at V and 2 bases at J, leaving 5 bases unmatched. The CDR3 spans 14 residues. The CDR3 DNA follows: TGTGCCAGTACCTCGGGGACAGGGGCCTACGAGCAGTACTTC. Protein: CASTSGTGAYEQYF.

The chain carries TRBV10-1 and TRBJ2-4; D is unclear. In germline, CDR1 is WNHNN, CDR2 SYGVQD (reference sequence). This CDR3 spans 14 amino acids. V was cut by 3 bases and J by 0 bases, with 6 bases left in between. DNA of the CDR3: TGCGCCAGCAGTGATCAACTAGCCAAAAACATTCAGTACTTC. Translating it yields CASSDQLAKNIQYF.

The chain links TRBV11-2 to TRBJ2-1; TRBD2 matches at 14 bases. CDR3 length: 17 amino acids. Germline V CDR1 and CDR2: SGHAT, FQNNGV. V shed 2 bases, J shed 1 base, and the junction held 1 base outside the gene matches. The CDR3: CASSLRLAGGSYNEQFF. Here the CDR3 DNA reads TGTGCCAGCAGCTTAAGACTAGCGGGGGGGTCCTACAATGAGCAGTTCTTC.

The chain links TRBV28 to TRBJ2-7, with a tentative D call TRBD2 (6 bases). V lost 3 bases to trimming and J lost 2 bases, with 11 bases between them. CDR1 is MDHEN and CDR2 is SYDVKM in the germline V gene. The CDR3 is made up of 14 amino acids. CDR3 loop: CASSLEGIPYEQYF. Written as DNA, the CDR3 is TGTGCCAGCAGTTTGGAGGGGATCCCCTACGAGCAGTACTTC.

This clone has only one observation. This chain links TRBV21-1 with TRBJ2-7; TRBD1 is taken as the D call from the table, unchecked against the DNA. TRBV21-1 is reported as a pseudogene. The CDR3 runs to 16 residues. CDR3 nucleotide sequence: TGTGCCAGCAGCAAAGGGCCCCCAGGGGGCGCGGCCGAGCAGTACTTC. The encoded protein is CASSKGPPGGAAEQYF.

J is TRBJ1-2 and V is TRBV7-8; D might be TRBD1 (5 bases). Germline values: CDR1 SGHVS, CDR2 FQNEAQ. V was pared by 5 bases and J by 4 bases, with 14 bases between. The CDR3 spans 14 residues. CDR3 nucleotides: TGTGCCAGCAGCAAAGACCGACAGTCCTATGGCTACACCTTC. Translation gives CASSKDRQSYGYTF.

The chain joins TRBV9 to TRBJ2-2, with 14 bases lining up with TRBD2. V shed 4 bases and J 3 bases; nucleotides not matched to a gene: 11. Germline V lookup: CDR1 SGDLS, CDR2 YYNGEE. The CDR3 has 19 residues. Here the CDR3 DNA reads TGTGCCAGCAGCACCTACCCGAGACTAGCGGGGGGGTACACCGGGGAGCTGTTTTTT. It encodes CASSTYPRLAGGYTGELFF. Based on the CDR3 plus reference TRBV9 and TRBJ2-2, the full variable domain is DSGVTQTPKHLITATGQRVTLRCSPRSGDLSVYWYQQSLDQGLQFLIQYYNGEERAKGNILERFSAQQFPDLHSELNLSSLELGDSALYFCASSTYPRLAGGYTGELFFGEGSRLTVL.

V gene TRBV6-6 combines with J gene TRBJ2-7, with D maybe TRBD1 (6 bases). Germline-derived CDR1 and CDR2 are MNHNY and SVGAGI (reference sequence). CDR3 length: 14 amino acids. The V end was cut by 7 bases, the J end by 3 bases, with 16 bases between. The CDR3 loop reads CASTWTAPNYEQYF. CDR3 nucleotide sequence: TGTGCCAGCACCTGGACAGCTCCAAACTACGAGCAGTACTTC.

The chain joins TRBV7-2 to TRBJ1-5; no firm D call. The CDR3 contains 13 residues. Trimming pared 6 bases from V and 7 bases from J, leaving 13 bases between. CDR1 is SGHTA, CDR2 FQGNSA, per germline. In nucleotides, the CDR3 is TGTGCCAGCAGTTTTGTCCCAGGCCAGCCCCAGCATTTT. As protein: CASSFVPGQPQHF.

This clone was seen more than once but under ten times. Germline is not matched at one junction end, which may reflect a read error. V usage is TRBV4-1 and J usage is TRBJ2-6, with D perhaps TRBD1 (6 bases). Germline loops: CDR1 MGHRA, CDR2 YSYEKL. This CDR3 has 17 residues. CDR3 loop: CASSLPGHETGANGLTF. The CDR3 region has the DNA TGCGCCAGCAGCCTACCGGGACACGAAACTGGGGCCAACGGCCTGACTTTC.

The chain has TRBV4-1 and TRBJ2-3, with 16 bases that match TRBD2. CDR3 length: 18 amino acids. V shed 2 bases, J shed 6 bases, and the junction held 8 bases outside the gene matches. Germline V CDR1 and CDR2: MGHRA, YSYEKL. CDR3 nucleotide sequence: TGCGCCAGCAGCCAACTACCGGGACTAGCGGGGGGGAGGGATACGCAGTATTTT. It codes for CASSQLPGLAGGRDTQYF.

The V call is TRBV29-1, the J call TRBJ2-1; 14 bases agree with TRBD2. J gave up 3 bases and V 4 bases, and 5 bases lay outside the gene matches. The germline gives CDR1 SQVTM, CDR2 ANQGSEA. The CDR3 contains 16 residues. Here the CDR3 DNA reads TGCAGCGTTGGCGGGACTAGCGGGGGCGACTACAATGAGCAGTTCTTC. Residues: CSVGGTSGGDYNEQFF.

With regard to this clone: Mismatch with germline at one junction end may stem from a read error. The V and J genes are TRBV7-7 and TRBJ2-2; D is unresolved. Looked up from germline, CDR1 is SSHAT and CDR2 is FNYEAQ (reference sequence). The CDR3 has 12 residues. The CDR3: CASSPLSPELFF. Here the CDR3 DNA reads TGTGCTAGCAGCCCGCTAAGTCCGGAGCTGTTTTTT.

This chain joins TRBV7-9 and TRBJ2-7; tentative D call: TRBD2 (7 bases). Trimming took 5 bases from V and 7 from J, leaving 27 bases between them. The CDR3 extends over 17 amino acids. CDR1 and CDR2 from the germline V gene are SEHNR and FQNEAQ (reference sequence). The CDR3 coding sequence is TGTGCCAGCAGCCATGCCCAAACCGGGGCAGGGAGGGGGGAGCAGTACTTC. It specifies CASSHAQTGAGRGEQYF.

The gene calls are TRBV7-2 and TRBJ2-1, with 11 bases identical to TRBD1. This CDR3 contains 15 residues. Germline loops: CDR1 SGHTA, CDR2 FQGNSA. Trimming at V came to 6 bases and at J to 7 bases, leaving 8 bases not matched to a gene. The DNA of the CDR3 is TGTGCCAGCAGTTGGACAGGGGGCGGTAAAAATGAGCAGTTCTTC. Translating gives CASSWTGGGKNEQFF.

The rearrangement uses TRBV7-9 and TRBJ1-2; tentative D call: TRBD1 (5 bases). Trimming shortened V by 1 base and J by 6 bases, and 15 bases separated the two germline ends. Germline CDR1 reads SEHNR; CDR2 reads FQNEAQ (reference sequence). The CDR3 runs 15 residues. CDR3: CASSLEKEGRDGYTF. As DNA, the CDR3 is TGTGCCAGCAGCTTAGAAAAGGAGGGACGGGATGGCTACACCTTC.

Only one count was recorded for this clone. The genes are TRBV7-7 and TRBJ2-2; D perhaps matches TRBD1 (5 bases). The CDR3 spans 14 residues. Germline V gene data show CDR1 as SSHAT and CDR2 as FNYEAQ (reference sequence). The V end lost 1 base, the J end lost 6 bases, and 9 bases lay between the germline ends. The CDR3 sequence is CASSLGQSPGELFF. The CDR3 region has the DNA TGTGCCAGCAGCTTAGGACAGTCCCCCGGGGAGCTGTTTTTT.

V usage is TRBV28 and J usage is TRBJ1-6; 7 nucleotides match TRBD1. V lost 5 bases to trimming and J lost 14 bases; unmatched junction nucleotides: 6. CDR3 length equals 12 residues. Germline V gene sequence: CDR1 MDHEN, CDR2 SYDVKM. CDR3 nucleotides: TGTGCCAGCAGTACCACAGGGGCCACCCTCCACTTT. It encodes CASSTTGATLHF.

The chain links TRBV7-6 to TRBJ2-3; no reliable D call. Trimming stripped 2 bases from V and 5 bases from J, with 8 bases between. Germline V gives CDR1 SGHVS, CDR2 FNYEAQ. CDR3 length: 13 amino acids. The CDR3 reads CASSLFRRDTQYF. The CDR3 DNA follows: TGTGCCAGCAGCTTATTTCGTCGAGATACGCAGTATTTT.